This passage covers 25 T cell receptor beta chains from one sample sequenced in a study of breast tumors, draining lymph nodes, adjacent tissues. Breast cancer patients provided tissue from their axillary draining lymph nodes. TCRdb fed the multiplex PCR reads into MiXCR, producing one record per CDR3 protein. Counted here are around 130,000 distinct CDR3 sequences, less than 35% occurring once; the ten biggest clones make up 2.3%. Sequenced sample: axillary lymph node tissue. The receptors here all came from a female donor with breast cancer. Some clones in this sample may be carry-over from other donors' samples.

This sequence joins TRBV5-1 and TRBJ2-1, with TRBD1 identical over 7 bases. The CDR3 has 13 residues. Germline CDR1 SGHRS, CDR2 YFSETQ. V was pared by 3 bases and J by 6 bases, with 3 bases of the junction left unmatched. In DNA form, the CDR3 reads TGCGCCAGCAGCTACAGGGGTCTCAATGAGCAGTTCTTC. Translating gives CASSYRGLNEQFF. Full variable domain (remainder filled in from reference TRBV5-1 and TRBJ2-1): KAGVTQTPRYLIKTRGQQVTLSCSPISGHRSVSWYQQTPGQGLQFLFEYFSETQRNKGNFPGRFSGRQFSNSRSEMNVSTLELGDSALYLCASSYRGLNEQFFGPGTRLTVL.

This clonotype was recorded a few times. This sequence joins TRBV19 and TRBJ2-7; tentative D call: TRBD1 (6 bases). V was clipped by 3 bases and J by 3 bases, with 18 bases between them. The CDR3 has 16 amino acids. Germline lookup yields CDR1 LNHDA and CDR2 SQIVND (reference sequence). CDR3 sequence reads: CASSMEGTQVFYEQYF. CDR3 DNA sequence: TGTGCCAGTAGTATGGAAGGGACACAGGTTTTCTACGAGCAGTACTTC.

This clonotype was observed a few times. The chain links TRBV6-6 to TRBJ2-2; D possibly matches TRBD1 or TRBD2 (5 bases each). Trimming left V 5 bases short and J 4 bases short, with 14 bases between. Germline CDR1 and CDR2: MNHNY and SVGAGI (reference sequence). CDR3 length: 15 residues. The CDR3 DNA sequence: TGTGCCAGCAGTCACGTTGGGGGAGCCACCGGGGAGCTGTTTTTT. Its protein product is CASSHVGGATGELFF.

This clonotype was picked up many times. The CDR3 nucleotides are TGTGCCAGCAGATTTACACAGATCGACTATGGCTACACCTTC. Translated, it gives CASRFTQIDYGYTF. J is TRBJ1-2 and V is TRBV2; D call uncertain. There are 14 residues in the CDR3. V lost 6 bases and J 3 bases, leaving 14 bases between the germline ends. From germline, CDR1 is SNHLY and CDR2 FYNNEI.

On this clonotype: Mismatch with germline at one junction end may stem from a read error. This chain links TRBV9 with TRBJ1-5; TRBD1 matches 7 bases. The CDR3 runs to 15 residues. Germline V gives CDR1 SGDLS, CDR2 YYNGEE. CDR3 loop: CAGSATGDRNQPQHF. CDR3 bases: TGTGCCGGCAGCGCAACAGGGGATCGGAACCAGCCCCAGCATTTT. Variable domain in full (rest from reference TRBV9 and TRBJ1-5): DSGVTQTPKHLITATGQRVTLRCSPRSGDLSVYWYQQSLDQGLQFLIQYYNGEERAKGNILERFSAQQFPDLHSELNLSSLELGDSALYFCAGSATGDRNQPQHFGDGTRLSIL.

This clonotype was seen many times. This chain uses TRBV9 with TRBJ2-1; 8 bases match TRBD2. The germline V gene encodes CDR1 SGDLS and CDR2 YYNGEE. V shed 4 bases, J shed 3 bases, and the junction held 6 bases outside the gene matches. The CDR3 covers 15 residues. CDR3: CASSPAGAVYNEQFF. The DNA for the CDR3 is TGTGCCAGCAGCCCAGCGGGGGCGGTCTACAATGAGCAGTTCTTC.

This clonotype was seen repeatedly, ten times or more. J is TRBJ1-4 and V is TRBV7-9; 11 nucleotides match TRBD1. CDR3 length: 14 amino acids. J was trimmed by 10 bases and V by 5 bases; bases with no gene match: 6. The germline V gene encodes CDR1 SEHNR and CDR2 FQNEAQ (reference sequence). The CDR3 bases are TGTGCCAGCAGCCCAAGGGGACAGGGGGTAAAACTGTTTTTT. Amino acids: CASSPRGQGVKLFF.

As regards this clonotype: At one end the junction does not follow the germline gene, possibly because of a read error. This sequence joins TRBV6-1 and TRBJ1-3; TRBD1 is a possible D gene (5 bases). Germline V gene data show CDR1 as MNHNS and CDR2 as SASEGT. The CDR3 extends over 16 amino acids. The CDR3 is CASSKGRTSSGSTIYF. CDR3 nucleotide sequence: TGTGCCAGCAGCAAGGGACGCACGAGCTCTGGAAGCACCATATATTTT.

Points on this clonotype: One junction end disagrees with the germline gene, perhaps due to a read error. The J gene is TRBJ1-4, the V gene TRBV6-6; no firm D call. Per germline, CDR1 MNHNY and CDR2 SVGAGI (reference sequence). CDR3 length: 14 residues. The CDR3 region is CASSNPPTNEKPFF. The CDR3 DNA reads TGTGCCAGCAGTAATCCGCCAACTAATGAAAAACCGTTTTTT.

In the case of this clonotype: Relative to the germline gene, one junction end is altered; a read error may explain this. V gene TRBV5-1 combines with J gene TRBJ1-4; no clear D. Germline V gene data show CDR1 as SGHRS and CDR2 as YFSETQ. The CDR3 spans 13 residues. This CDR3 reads CASSQTTNENLFF. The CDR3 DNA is TGCGCCAGCAGCCAGACAACTAATGAAAACCTGTTTTTT.

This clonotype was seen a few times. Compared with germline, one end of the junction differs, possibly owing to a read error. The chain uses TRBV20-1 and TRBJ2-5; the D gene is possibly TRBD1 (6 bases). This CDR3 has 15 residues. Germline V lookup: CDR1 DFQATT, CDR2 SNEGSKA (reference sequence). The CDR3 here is CSARDRRTAPEAQYF. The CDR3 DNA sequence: TGCAGTGCTAGAGATCGGCGGACAGCCCCAGAGGCCCAGTACTTC.

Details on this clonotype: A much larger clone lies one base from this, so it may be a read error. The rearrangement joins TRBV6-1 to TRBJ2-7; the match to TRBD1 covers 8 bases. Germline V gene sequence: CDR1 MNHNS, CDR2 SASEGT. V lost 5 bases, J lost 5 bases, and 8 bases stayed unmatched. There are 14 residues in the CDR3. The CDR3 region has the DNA TGTGCCAGCAGTCCTAGAGGGACAGGAGACGAGCAGTACTTC. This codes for CASSPRGTGDEQYF.

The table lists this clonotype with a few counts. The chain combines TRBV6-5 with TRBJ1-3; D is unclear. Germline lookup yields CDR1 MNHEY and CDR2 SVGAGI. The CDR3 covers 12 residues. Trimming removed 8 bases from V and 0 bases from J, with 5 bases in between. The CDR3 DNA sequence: TGTGCCAGCCTGCGCTCTGGAAACACCATATATTTT. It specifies CASLRSGNTIYF.

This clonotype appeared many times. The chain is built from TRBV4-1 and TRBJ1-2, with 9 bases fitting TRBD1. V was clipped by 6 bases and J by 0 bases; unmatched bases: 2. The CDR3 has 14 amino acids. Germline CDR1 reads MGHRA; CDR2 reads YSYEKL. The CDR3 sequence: CASRGTGTNYGYTF. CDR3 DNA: TGCGCCAGCAGGGGGACAGGGACTAACTATGGCTACACCTTC.

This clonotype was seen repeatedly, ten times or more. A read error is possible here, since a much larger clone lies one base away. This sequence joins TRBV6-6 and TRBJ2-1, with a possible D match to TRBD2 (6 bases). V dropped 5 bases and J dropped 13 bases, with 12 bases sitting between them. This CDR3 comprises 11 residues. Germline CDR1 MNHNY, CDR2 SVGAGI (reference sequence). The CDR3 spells CASSHRRDQFF. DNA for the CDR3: TGTGCCAGCAGTCACAGGAGGGACCAGTTCTTC.

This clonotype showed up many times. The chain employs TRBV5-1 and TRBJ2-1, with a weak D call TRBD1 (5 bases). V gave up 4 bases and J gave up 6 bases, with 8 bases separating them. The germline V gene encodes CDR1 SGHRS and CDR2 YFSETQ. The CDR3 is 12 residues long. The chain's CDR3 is CASSVTVNEQFF. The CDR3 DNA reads TGCGCCAGCAGCGTGACAGTCAATGAGCAGTTCTTC.

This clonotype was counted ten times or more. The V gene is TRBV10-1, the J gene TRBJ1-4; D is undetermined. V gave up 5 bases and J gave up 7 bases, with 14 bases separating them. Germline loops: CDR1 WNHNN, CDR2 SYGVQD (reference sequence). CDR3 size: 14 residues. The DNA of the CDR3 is TGCGCCAGCAGTCGAGGAGGATCCAGTGAAAAACTGTTTTTT. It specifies CASSRGGSSEKLFF.

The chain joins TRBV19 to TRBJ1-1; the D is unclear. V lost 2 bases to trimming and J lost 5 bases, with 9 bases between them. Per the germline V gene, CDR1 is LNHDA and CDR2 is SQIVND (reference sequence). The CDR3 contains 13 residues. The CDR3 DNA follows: TGTGCCAGTAGTATAACACTCCAGACTGAAGCTTTCTTT. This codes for CASSITLQTEAFF.

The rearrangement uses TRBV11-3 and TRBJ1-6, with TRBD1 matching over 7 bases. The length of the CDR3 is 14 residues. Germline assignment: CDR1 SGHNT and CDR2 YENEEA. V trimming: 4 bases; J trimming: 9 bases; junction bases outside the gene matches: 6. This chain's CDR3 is CASSSGTEASPLHF. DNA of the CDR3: TGTGCCAGCAGCTCCGGGACAGAGGCTTCACCCCTCCACTTT.

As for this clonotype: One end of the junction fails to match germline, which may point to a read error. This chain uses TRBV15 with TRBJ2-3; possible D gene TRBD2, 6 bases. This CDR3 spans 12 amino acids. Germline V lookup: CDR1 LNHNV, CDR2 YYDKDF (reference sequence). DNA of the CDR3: TGTGCCACCAGCAGAGATTGGGGCGGGGACGATTTT. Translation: CATSRDWGGDDF.

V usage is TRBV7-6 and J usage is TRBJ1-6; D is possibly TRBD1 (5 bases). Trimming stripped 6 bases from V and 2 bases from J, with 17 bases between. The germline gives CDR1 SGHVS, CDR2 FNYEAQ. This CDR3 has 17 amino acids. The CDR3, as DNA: TGTGCCAGCAGACCTCGGGGCACATGGACCTATAATTCACCCCTCCACTTT. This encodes CASRPRGTWTYNSPLHF.

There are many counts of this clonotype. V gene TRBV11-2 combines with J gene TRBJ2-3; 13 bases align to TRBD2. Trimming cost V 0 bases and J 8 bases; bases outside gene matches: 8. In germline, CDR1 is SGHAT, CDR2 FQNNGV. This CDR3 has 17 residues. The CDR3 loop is CASSLEGYGTSGVTQYF. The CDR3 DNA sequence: TGTGCCAGCAGCTTAGAGGGGTACGGGACTAGCGGGGTTACGCAGTATTTT.

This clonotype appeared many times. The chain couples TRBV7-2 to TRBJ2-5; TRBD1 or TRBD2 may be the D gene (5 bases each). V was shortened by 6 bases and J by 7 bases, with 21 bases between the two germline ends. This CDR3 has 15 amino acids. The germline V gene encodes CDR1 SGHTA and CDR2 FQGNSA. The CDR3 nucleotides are TGTGCCAGCAGTACTACCGGGACCCCCGGTGGGACCCAGTACTTC. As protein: CASSTTGTPGGTQYF.

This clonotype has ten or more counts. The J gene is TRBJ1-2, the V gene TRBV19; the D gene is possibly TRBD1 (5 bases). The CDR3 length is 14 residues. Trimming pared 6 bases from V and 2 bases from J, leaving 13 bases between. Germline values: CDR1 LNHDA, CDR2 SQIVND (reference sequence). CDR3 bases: TGTGCCAGTAGCAATTCAGGGTTGAACTATGGCTACACCTTC. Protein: CASSNSGLNYGYTF.

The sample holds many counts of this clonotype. Written as DNA, the CDR3 is TGTGCCAGCAGAAACAGGGATATCTCCTACGAGCAGTACTTC. Its protein product is CASRNRDISYEQYF. The genes are TRBV12-3 or TRBV12-4 and TRBJ2-7, with D possibly being TRBD1 (6 bases). This CDR3 comprises 14 residues. The V gene lost 6 bases and the J gene lost 0 bases, with 12 bases spanning the gap.